This T cell receptor (beta chain) was retrieved from a study of T cell responses to AZD1222 COVID-19 vaccine. Findings of the study overall: The donor group comprised mostly white British people and more females; the analysis possibly underestimated clonal diversity.

Sequencing used immunoSEQ multiplex PCR; TCRdb keeps in-frame clones, though not all of them. The sample consists of 110,000 or so clones, 85% to 90% of them appearing once. With respect to this clone: Its antigen is not known.

This CDR3 has 15 residues. The V end was cut by 7 bases, the J end by 5 bases, with 19 bases between. Germline V gene lookup returns CDR1 MDHEN and CDR2 SYDVKM. Analyses pooled second doses at about 4 or about 12 weeks. The sample here was peripheral blood, taken 28 days after the second AZD1222 dose. The receptor was derived from an adult who received the AZD1222 COVID-19 vaccine. The chain links TRBV28 to TRBJ2-3, with D tentatively TRBD2 (7 bases). This CDR3 is CASTPWEGVIDTQYF. The CDR3 region has the DNA TGTGCCAGCACCCCCTGGGAGGGGGTAATAGATACGCAGTATTTT.